Listed below are T cell receptor beta chains from one sample, sequenced in a study of T cell repertoires in cytomegalovirus infection. TCRdb re-called the reads with MiXCR, one entry per CDR3 protein. This table holds about 740,000 distinct CDR3 sequences, approximately 40% found once. Sequencing was done on a sample of PBMCs. The receptors originated from a human donor in good health (CMV status not recorded). Some clones in this sample may be carry-over from other donors' samples. Both conserved end residues are part of each CDR3. The D gene is left open where the match is weak. Clone sizes are given selectively: once, few, many, or a class where the clone is expanded.

>.|TRBV5-1|.|TRBJ2-5
CASSPGPNQETQYF
TGCGCCAGCAGCCCCGGACCGAACCAAGAGACCCAGTACTTC
>.|TRBV20-1|.|TRBJ1-4
CSVTGGGEKLFF
TGCAGTGTTACCGGGGGGGGTGAAAAACTGTTTTTT
>.|TRBV7-7|few|TRBJ2-5
CASSLNRAEETQYF
TGTGCTAGCAGCTTAAACAGGGCAGAAGAGACCCAGTACTTC
>.|TRBV28|few|TRBJ1-1
CASILGAREAFF
.
>TRBD2|TRBV7-6|.|TRBJ2-3
CASSFPTTSGGSTDTQYF
TGTGCCAGCAGCTTTCCAACTACTAGCGGGGGTAGCACAGATACGCAGTATTTT
>.|TRBV7-2|many|TRBJ2-7
CASSLAGRLLLDEQYF
TGTGCCAGCAGCTTAGCCGGCAGACTCCTCCTCGACGAGCAGTACTTC
>TRBD2|TRBV4-1|once|TRBJ2-3
CASSQESGLALDTQYF
TGCGCCAGCAGCCAAGAGTCGGGACTAGCCTTGGATACGCAGTATTTT
>.|TRBV28|.|TRBJ1-1
CASSPGFLGNTEAFF
TGTGCCAGCAGTCCGGGCTTTCTGGGGAACACTGAAGCTTTCTTT
>TRBD2|TRBV4-1|few|TRBJ2-2
CASSQGPGLAASGELFF
TGCGCCAGCAGCCAAGGCCCGGGACTAGCGGCCTCCGGGGAGCTGTTTTTT
>.|TRBV2|.|TRBJ2-7
CASTVSYEQYF
TGTGCCAGCACGGTCTCCTACGAGCAGTACTTC
>.|TRBV7-2|.|TRBJ2-5
CASSLNSRGETQYF
TGTGCCAGCAGCTTGAACAGCCGAGGGGAGACCCAGTACTTC
>.|TRBV5-4|.|TRBJ1-1
CASSLTGGWTETEAFF
TGTGCCAGCAGCCTTACGGGGGGCTGGACTGAGACTGAAGCTTTCTTT
>TRBD1|TRBV14|once|TRBJ1-2
CASSSTGDDGYTF
TGTGCCAGCAGCTCTACAGGGGACGATGGCTACACCTTC